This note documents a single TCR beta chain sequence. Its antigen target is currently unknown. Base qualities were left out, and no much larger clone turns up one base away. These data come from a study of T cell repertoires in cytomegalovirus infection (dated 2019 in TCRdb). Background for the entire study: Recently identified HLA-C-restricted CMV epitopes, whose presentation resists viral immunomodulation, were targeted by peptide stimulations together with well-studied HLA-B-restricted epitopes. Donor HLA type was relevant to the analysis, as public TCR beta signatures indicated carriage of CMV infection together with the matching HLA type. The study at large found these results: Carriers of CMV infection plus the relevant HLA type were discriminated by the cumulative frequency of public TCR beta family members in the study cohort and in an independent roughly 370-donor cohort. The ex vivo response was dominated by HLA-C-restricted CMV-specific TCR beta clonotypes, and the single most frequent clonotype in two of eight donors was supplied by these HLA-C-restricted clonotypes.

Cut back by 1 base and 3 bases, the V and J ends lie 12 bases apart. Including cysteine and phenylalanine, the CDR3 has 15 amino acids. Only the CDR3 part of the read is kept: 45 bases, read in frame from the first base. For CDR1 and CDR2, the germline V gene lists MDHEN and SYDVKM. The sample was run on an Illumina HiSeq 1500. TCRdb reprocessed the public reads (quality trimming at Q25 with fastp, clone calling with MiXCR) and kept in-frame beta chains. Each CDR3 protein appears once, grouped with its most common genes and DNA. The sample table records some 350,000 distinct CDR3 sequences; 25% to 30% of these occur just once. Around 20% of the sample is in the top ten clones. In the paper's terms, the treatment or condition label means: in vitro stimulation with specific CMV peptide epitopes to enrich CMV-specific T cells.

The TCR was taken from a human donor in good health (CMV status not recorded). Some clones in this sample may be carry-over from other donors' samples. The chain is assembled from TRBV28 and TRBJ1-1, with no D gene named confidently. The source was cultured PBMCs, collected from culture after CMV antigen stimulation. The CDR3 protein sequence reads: CASSLLTEGDTEAFF. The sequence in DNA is TGTGCCAGCAGTTTATTGACGGAGGGAGACACTGAAGCTTTCTTT.